The TCR beta chain described here comes from a study of blood T cell repertoires in COVID-19. This clone was observed once. Libraries were prepared by immunoSEQ multiplex PCR; TCRdb keeps only in-frame clonotypes and omits some of them. The table has approximately 240,000 clones, around 84% seen once; the top ten hold about 5.1%. V lost 7 bases to trimming and J lost 2 bases, with 13 bases between them. This CDR3 spans 14 amino acids. Germline V lookup: CDR1 MNHEY, CDR2 SVGEGT. This sequence joins TRBV6-2 or TRBV6-3 and TRBJ2-3; a weak D match, TRBD2 (6 bases). This clonotype was sampled from a woman aged 60-70 years who had recovered from COVID-19. The sequenced material came from peripheral blood. The CDR3 loop is CASTPGTYTDTQYF. The CDR3 DNA is TGTGCCAGCACCCCCGGGACTTACACAGATACGCAGTATTTT.